These 4 T cell receptor beta chains came from one sample sequenced in a study of identical twins. TCRdb called the 5' RACE reads again in MiXCR, with one record for every CDR3 protein. The table has 150,000 or so distinct CDR3 sequences, around 3.5% seen once. The sample was memory T cells sorted from blood. The origin of the receptors is a man aged 18 to 30 in good health.

This clonotype appeared many times. The rearrangement joins TRBV20-1 to TRBJ2-3, with 11 bases aligning to TRBD2. This CDR3 has 15 residues. Germline-derived CDR1 and CDR2 are DFQATT and SNEGSKA (reference sequence). The J segment lost 2 bases and the V segment lost 4 bases, leaving 5 bases of the junction unmatched. The CDR3 region is CSATVAGGLTDTQYF. The DNA for the CDR3 is TGCAGTGCTACCGTAGCGGGAGGGCTCACAGATACGCAGTATTTT.

This clonotype showed up many times. The V gene is TRBV11-2, the J gene TRBJ1-1; D unresolved. Trimming cost V 0 bases and J 4 bases, with 18 bases left between them. CDR3 length: 17 amino acids. The germline V gene has CDR1 SGHAT and CDR2 FQNNGV. The CDR3 loop reads CASSLDSGIKVGTEAFF. CDR3 bases: TGTGCCAGCAGCTTAGATAGTGGGATCAAGGTGGGCACTGAAGCTTTCTTT.

This clonotype was detected many times. J is TRBJ2-1 and V is TRBV29-1; 12 bases map to TRBD2. The CDR3 is made up of 13 amino acids. J gave up 9 bases and V 7 bases, and 7 bases lay outside the gene matches. The germline V gene encodes CDR1 SQVTM and CDR2 ANQGSEA. DNA of the CDR3: TGCAGCGGCCTAGCGGGAGGGTTTACTGAGCAGTTCTTC. Protein: CSGLAGGFTEQFF.

Of note for this clonotype: Since a much larger clone is just one base distant, this may be a read error. No conserved phenylalanine or tryptophan ends this CDR3, so it is likely a read error. This chain joins TRBV5-1 and TRBJ1-6; D is uncertain. The V and J ends lost 0 bases and 7 bases respectively, with 11 bases between them. The CDR3 has 15 amino acids. Germline CDR1 SGHRS, CDR2 YFSETQ. The CDR3 here is CASSLAGTENSPLHI. In nucleotides, the CDR3 is TGCGCCAGCAGCTTGGCCGGAACCGAGAATTCACCCCTCCACATT.